The 9 T cell receptor beta chains listed next were all sequenced from one sample in a study of Ad26.COV2.S vaccination and SARS-CoV-2 variants. Repertoires were generated with immunoSEQ multiplex PCR, while TCRdb's copy carries only in-frame clones and drops some. The repertoire holds around 300,000 clones, 70% to 90% seen once, with about 10% in the top ten. Treatment of the sample: roughly 18 received Ad26.COV2.S at low or high dose, single or two shots; several received placebo; per-sample allocation not given. Sampling was performed 63 days after the first vaccine or placebo injection. The material was peripheral blood, obtained in a trial of Ad26.COV2.S vaccine versus placebo. These receptors were obtained from a person between 18 and 65 years old who received the Ad26.COV2.S COVID-19 vaccine or a placebo.

V usage is TRBV28 and J usage is TRBJ1-1; D remains unclear. Per the germline V gene, CDR1 is MDHEN and CDR2 is SYDVKM. This CDR3 is built from 15 residues. V lost 2 bases and J lost 1, with 11 bases in between. The CDR3 DNA is TGTGCCAGCAGTTTAGGCGGACGCCGGAACACTGAAGCTTTCTTT. Translation: CASSLGGRRNTEAFF.

The V call is TRBV18, the J call TRBJ1-2; D is perhaps TRBD1 (5 bases). Germline loops: CDR1 KGHSH, CDR2 LQKENI. Trimming shortened V by 4 bases and J by 6 bases, and 18 bases separated the two germline ends. The CDR3 consists of 15 residues. CDR3 DNA sequence: TGTGCCAGCTCACTGGGGCCACAGTCTAGGGATGGCTACACCTTC. This encodes CASSLGPQSRDGYTF.

The chain joins TRBV28 to TRBJ1-1; the D is unclear. Germline V CDR1 and CDR2: MDHEN, SYDVKM. The CDR3 is 19 residues long. Trimming removed 1 base at V and 1 base at J, with 22 bases between. The CDR3 reads CASSLLIPAGEGTNTEAFF. The CDR3 bases are TGTGCCAGCAGTTTATTGATCCCGGCAGGTGAGGGAACGAACACTGAAGCTTTCTTT.

The chain has TRBV6-5 and TRBJ1-1; D might be TRBD1 (6 bases). Between the trimmed V and J ends, which lost 2 bases and 0 bases, there was a span of 10 bases. Germline V gives CDR1 MNHEY, CDR2 SVGAGI. This CDR3 has 15 amino acids. The CDR3: CASSYRNRVNTEAFF. The CDR3 DNA reads TGTGCCAGCAGTTACAGGAACAGGGTGAACACTGAAGCTTTCTTT.

This clone was observed a few times. The chain links TRBV7-9 to TRBJ2-7, with TRBD2 matching over 13 bases. Per germline, CDR1 SEHNR and CDR2 FQNEAQ (reference sequence). This CDR3 has 13 amino acids. CDR3 DNA: TGTGCTGGAGGACTAGCGGGGGAGAGTGAGCAGTACTTC. Its translation: CAGGLAGESEQYF.

The V and J genes are TRBV5-1 and TRBJ2-1; no clear D gene. The V gene's germline CDR1 is SGHRS and CDR2 YFSETQ. Between the trimmed V and J ends, which lost 7 bases and 2 bases, there was a span of 10 bases. This CDR3 region has 13 residues. CDR3 nucleotides: TGCGCCAGCGCCGGCTCCCCCTACAATGAGCAGTTCTTC. It codes for CASAGSPYNEQFF.

The CDR3, as DNA: TGTGCCAGCAGTAGACAGGGGGTCCATGGCTACACCTTC. Its protein product is CASSRQGVHGYTF. The chain is built from TRBV27 and TRBJ1-2; TRBD1 matches 9 bases. Germline V lookup: CDR1 MNHEY, CDR2 SMNVEV (reference sequence). CDR3 length: 13 amino acids. J gave up 6 bases and V 5 bases, and 4 bases lay outside the gene matches.

This clone was seen just once. The chain joins TRBV6-6 to TRBJ1-2, with 7 bases aligning to TRBD1. V trimming: 5 bases; J trimming: 6 bases; junction bases outside the gene matches: 3. The CDR3 runs to 12 residues. Germline loops: CDR1 MNHNY, CDR2 SVGAGI (reference sequence). This chain's CDR3 is CASSRQGDGYTF. CDR3 DNA sequence: TGTGCCAGCAGTCGCCAGGGGGATGGCTACACCTTC.

This rearrangement joins TRBV28 to TRBJ2-1; 7 nucleotides agree with TRBD2. Germline V lookup: CDR1 MDHEN, CDR2 SYDVKM. The CDR3 consists of 15 residues. Trimming removed 2 bases from V and 3 bases from J; junction bases left unmatched: 4. CDR3 sequence reads: CASSLQTSFYNEQFF. CDR3 coding DNA: TGTGCCAGCAGTTTACAGACTAGCTTCTACAATGAGCAGTTCTTC.